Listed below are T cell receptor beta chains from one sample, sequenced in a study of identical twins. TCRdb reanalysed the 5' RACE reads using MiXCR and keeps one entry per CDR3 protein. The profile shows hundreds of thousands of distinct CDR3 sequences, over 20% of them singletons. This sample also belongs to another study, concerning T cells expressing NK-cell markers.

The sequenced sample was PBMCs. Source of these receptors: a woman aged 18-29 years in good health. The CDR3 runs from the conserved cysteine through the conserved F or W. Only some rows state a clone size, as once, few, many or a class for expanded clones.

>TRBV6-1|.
CASSAFSDPETQYF
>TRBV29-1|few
CSVEDFPGQPQHF
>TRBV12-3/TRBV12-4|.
CASNRDNRYEQYF
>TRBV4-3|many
CASSQIVAGGSYEQYF
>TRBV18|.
CASSPSRRTDTQYF
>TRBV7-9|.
CASSLGLGQFF
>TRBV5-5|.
CASSQLKSETQYF
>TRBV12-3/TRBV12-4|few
CATSLGSPYSEAFF
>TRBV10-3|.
CAISESRDMQFF
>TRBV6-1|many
CASSEGSGGPYNEQFF
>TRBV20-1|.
CSARYGGGSYNEQFF
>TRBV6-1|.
CASSAEGRPKTEAFF
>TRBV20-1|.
CSARRGANEETQYF
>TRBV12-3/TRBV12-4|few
CASSQGQYYEQYF
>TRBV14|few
CASSQRGGASDTQYF
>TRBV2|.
CASMGGRFSDEQFF
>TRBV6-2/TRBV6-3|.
CASSYGGWGNQPQHF
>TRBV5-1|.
CASSPLPGQGEADTQYF
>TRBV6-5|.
CAVQGNTGELFF
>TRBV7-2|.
CASSPTPRQGGTEAFF
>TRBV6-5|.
CASTSDRVYQPQHF
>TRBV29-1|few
CSVLLGYEQYF
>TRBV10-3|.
CAISESGRAHTGELFF
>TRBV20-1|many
CSARSGGTYEQYF
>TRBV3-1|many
CASSQGGGNQPQHF
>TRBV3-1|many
CASRGLAGSQDTQYF
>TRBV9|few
CASSADPYSYEQYF
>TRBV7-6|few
CASSLAGLTSYEQYF
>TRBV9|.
CASSVEGTSYNEQFF
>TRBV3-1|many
CASSLPGLAVDEQFF
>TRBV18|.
CASSPPITATNEKLFF
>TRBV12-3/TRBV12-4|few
CASKPGDRFGKLFF
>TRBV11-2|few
CASSLGGTGGSGANVLTF
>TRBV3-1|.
CASRTGGFNTGELFF
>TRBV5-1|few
CASSLGQHRGTEAFF
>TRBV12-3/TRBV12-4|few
CASSGGRVAPEAFF
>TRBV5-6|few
CASSAMTGVSEQYF
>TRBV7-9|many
CASSLDLVPYEQYF
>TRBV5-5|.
CASSGNPGGISGNTIYF
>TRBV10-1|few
CASSEAGSGADTQYF
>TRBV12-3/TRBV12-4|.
CASSLAGGGGASDTQYF
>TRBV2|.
CASSEEITGVGSYNEQFF
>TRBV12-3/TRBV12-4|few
CASNPGNYGYTF
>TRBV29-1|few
CSVDPGSDTQYF
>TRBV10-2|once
CASSESSRLGTQYF
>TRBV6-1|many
CASGASRGNTIYF
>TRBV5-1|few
CASSPPLLETQYF
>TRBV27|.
CASSLFVMGTNEQFF
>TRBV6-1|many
CASSAASGHTDTQYF
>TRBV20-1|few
CSALISSYNEQFF
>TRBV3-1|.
CASSQGRGLREQYF
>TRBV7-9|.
CASSSLGGRFYEQYF
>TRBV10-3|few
CAISERTGIAGEQYF
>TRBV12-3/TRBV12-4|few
CASSFGGRGTDTQYF
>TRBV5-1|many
CASFLQGALPATQYF